A single sample is the source of the 21 T cell receptor beta chains below, sequenced in a study of tumor-infiltrating lymphocytes in primary liver carcinoma. Total RNA amounting to 500 ng was the source from which TCR beta cDNA was made with a constant-region primer. Slightly modified ARM-PCR, run as three nested multiplex PCR rounds, produced the TCR beta libraries. The study ran its first two PCR rounds for 9 to 10 cycles each, using TRBV1-TRBV30 forward primers and a C-beta reverse primer. Via MiXCR, TCRdb re-called the multiplex PCR reads, giving one row per CDR3 protein. The profile shows fewer than 85,000 distinct CDR3 sequences, around 66% of them singletons. Unsorted bulk tissue, roughly 20-34 mg of it, served as the source for co-extraction of RNA and DNA. The source material was tumor-adjacent normal liver tissue. The receptors derive from a man in his forties with primary liver carcinoma and hepatitis B virus infection.

On this clonotype itself: The CDR3 end shows no conserved phenylalanine or tryptophan, and so a read error is likely. This chain links TRBV4-3 with TRBJ2-3; D unresolved. This CDR3 contains 14 residues. Germline V gene data show CDR1 as LGHNA and CDR2 as YSLEER. V was clipped by 9 bases and J by 4 bases, with 17 bases between them. CDR3 amino acids: CARGQDLAPDTQYL. The DNA of the CDR3 is TGCGCCAGGGGCCAAGATTTGGCCCCAGATACGCAGTATTTA.

This clonotype was picked up a small number of times. A much larger clone lies one base from this, so it may be a read error. This sequence joins TRBV29-1 and TRBJ1-1; D may be TRBD1 (6 bases). The CDR3 covers 12 residues. The ends were cut back, 6 bases at V and 6 bases at J, with 14 bases in the middle. Germline-derived CDR1 and CDR2 are SQVTM and ANQGSEA. CDR3 protein: CSVKGVRAEAFF. The CDR3 DNA sequence: TGCAGCGTGAAGGGGGTTAGAGCTGAAGCTTTCTTT.

This clonotype was seen a single time. The junction departs from the called germline gene at one end, perhaps through a read error. The genes are TRBV5-5 and TRBJ1-1; possibly TRBD1 for D (6 bases). Per the germline V gene, CDR1 is SGHKS and CDR2 is YYEKEE (reference sequence). This CDR3 region has 17 residues. Here the CDR3 reads CASTLGGRSSLNTEAFF. CDR3 sequence (DNA): TGTGCCAGCACCTTGGGGGGCCGGTCCAGCTTGAACACTGAAGCTTTCTTT.

As to this clonotype: The junction shows a germline mismatch at one end, possibly a read error. The rearrangement uses TRBV11-2 and TRBJ2-1; D not resolved. CDR1 is SGHAT, CDR2 FQNNGV, per germline. The CDR3 is 15 residues long. DNA of the CDR3: TGTGCCAGCAGCTTAGCGGGTAGCTCCTACAATGAGGAGTTCTTC. Translated, it gives CASSLAGSSYNEEFF.

This clonotype was detected only a few times. A much larger clone lies one base from this, so it may be a read error. The rearrangement links TRBV11-2 to TRBJ2-3, with no clear D. Germline CDR1 and CDR2: SGHAT and FQNNGV. The CDR3 covers 14 residues. The CDR3 reads CASSPPGRADMQYF. The CDR3 DNA reads as TGTGCCAGCAGCCCCCCGGGCCGGGCAGATATGCAGTATTTT.

The chain uses TRBV11-3 and TRBJ2-1; D remains unclear. The CDR3 spans 13 residues. Germline CDR1 SGHNT, CDR2 YENEEA. V was clipped by 9 bases and J by 7 bases, with 16 bases between them. CDR3 sequence: CASTFGPVNEQFF. As DNA, the CDR3 is TGTGCCAGTACCTTTGGGCCTGTGAATGAGCAGTTCTTC.

Details on this clonotype: A junction end diverges from the germline sequence, so it may reflect a read error. The chain carries TRBV5-1 and TRBJ2-7; no clear D gene. The CDR3 totals 14 residues. The germline gives CDR1 SGHRS, CDR2 YFSETQ. The CDR3 DNA reads as TGCGCCAGGAGCTTGGTCGGCGAGAGGAACGAGCAGTACTTC. Translating gives CARSLVGERNEQYF. The whole variable domain, remainder taken from reference TRBV5-1 and TRBJ2-7, is KAGVTQTPRYLIKTRGQQVTLSCSPISGHRSVSWYQQTPGQGLQFLFEYFSETQRNKGNFPGRFSGRQFSNSRSEMNVSTLELGDSALYLCARSLVGERNEQYFGPGTRLTVT.

The CDR3 DNA follows: TGCAGCGTTGGAGGGCTAACGGGAGATTACTATAATGAGCAGTTCTTC. It is translated as CSVGGLTGDYYNEQFF. The rearrangement links TRBV29-1 to TRBJ2-1, with D perhaps matching TRBD2 (6 bases). V shed 4 bases and J shed 7 bases, with 23 bases lying between them. The CDR3 totals 16 residues. From germline, CDR1 is SQVTM and CDR2 ANQGSEA.

This clonotype was recorded a few times. The chain joins TRBV6-2 or TRBV6-3 to TRBJ2-1; D is unresolved. Germline assignment: CDR1 MNHEY and CDR2 SVGEGT. The CDR3 sequence is 11 residues long. V was pared by 6 bases and J by 7 bases, with 7 bases between. CDR3 protein: CASRKINEQFF. CDR3 bases: TGTGCCAGCAGGAAAATTAATGAGCAGTTCTTC.

This clonotype has a count of ten or more. The chain joins TRBV29-1 to TRBJ2-5, with TRBD1 as a possible D gene (5 bases). The CDR3 totals 12 residues. Germline assignment: CDR1 SQVTM and CDR2 ANQGSEA. Trimming took 0 bases from V and 9 from J, leaving 11 bases between them. CDR3 bases: TGCAGCGTTGAAGACACTCAGGGCCCCCAGTACTTC. Protein: CSVEDTQGPQYF.

A word on this clonotype: Likely a read error: the CDR3 ends without its conserved phenylalanine or tryptophan. The chain uses TRBV29-1 and TRBJ2-1; tentative D call: TRBD2 (6 bases). CDR3 size: 14 residues. Germline V gene data show CDR1 as SQVTM and CDR2 as ANQGSEA. V was clipped by 1 base and J by 2 bases, with 9 bases between them. The CDR3 loop is CSVEAGVAYNEQFS. The DNA of the CDR3 is TGCAGCGTTGAAGCGGGAGTCGCCTACAATGAGCAGTTCTCC.

This chain joins TRBV11-1 and TRBJ2-2; D remains ambiguous. The CDR3 consists of 13 residues. Trimming took off 1 base at V and 14 bases at J, with 14 bases between the two ends. Germline CDR1 reads SGHAT; CDR2 reads FQDESV (reference sequence). CDR3 protein: CASSLVHFVELFF. CDR3 DNA: TGTGCCAGCAGCTTAGTACATTTCGTGGAACTGTTTTTT.

In this sample, this clonotype turned up many times. The rearrangement uses TRBV11-2 and TRBJ2-3, with a weak D call TRBD1 (5 bases). The CDR3 spans 14 residues. Trimming cost V 5 bases and J 5 bases, with 14 bases left between them. Germline V CDR1 and CDR2: SGHAT, FQNNGV. The CDR3 protein is CASSLQGRVDTQYF. As DNA, the CDR3 is TGTGCCAGCAGCCTCCAGGGCCGGGTAGATACGCAGTATTTT.

As regards this clonotype: This may be a read error, as it is one base from a much larger clone. The rearrangement uses TRBV28 and TRBJ2-4; tentative D call: TRBD1 (6 bases). CDR3 length equals 17 residues. The V gene's germline CDR1 is MDHEN and CDR2 SYDVKM. Trimming took off 7 bases at V and 7 bases at J, with 26 bases between the two ends. The CDR3 loop reads CASNPSPGQRDNNIQYF. The CDR3 nucleotides are TGTGCCAGCAATCCATCACCCGGACAGAGAGATAATAACATTCAGTACTTC.

This clonotype was found once. The chain uses TRBV6-6 and TRBJ1-2; D ambiguous. Trimming took off 0 bases at V and 5 bases at J, with 16 bases between the two ends. The CDR3 covers 16 residues. Germline V CDR1 and CDR2: MNHNY, SVGAGI (reference sequence). In DNA, the CDR3 is TGTGCCAGCAGTTACTCGTGTGGCAGAAGTGGTTATGGCTACACCTTC. This sequence encodes CASSYSCGRSGYGYTF.

The CDR3 here is CNATRGAGDYNEQFF. Here the CDR3 DNA reads TGCAACGCAACCCGAGGTGCGGGAGACTACAATGAGCAGTTCTTC. The gene calls are TRBV29-1 and TRBJ2-1; 7 bases are a match to TRBD2. The length of the CDR3 is 15 residues. CDR1 and CDR2 from the germline V gene are SQVTM and ANQGSEA.

V gene TRBV28 combines with J gene TRBJ2-1; TRBD2 might be the D (6 bases). V gave up 1 base and J gave up 4 bases, with 11 bases separating them. This CDR3 is built from 15 residues. The germline gives CDR1 MDHEN, CDR2 SYDVKM. The CDR3 reads CASSLSGTPYNEQFF. For the CDR3, the DNA is TGTGCCAGCAGTTTATCCGGGACTCCGTACAATGAGCAGTTCTTC.

With regard to this clonotype: One end of the junction is discordant with germline, which a read error may explain. The V gene is TRBV4-1, the J gene TRBJ2-1, with D possibly matching TRBD2 (5 bases). CDR1 is MGHRA, CDR2 YSYEKL, per germline. This CDR3 region has 16 residues. CDR3 DNA: TGCGCCAGCAGCCCCCAACAAGCGGAGGTCTACTATGAGCAGTTCTTC. Translation gives CASSPQQAEVYYEQFF.

For this clonotype: The CDR3 carries no conserved terminal phenylalanine or tryptophan, so it likely arises from a read error. For the CDR3, the DNA is TGCAGCGTTGGAGTTATCTACGAGCAGTACTCC. Amino acids: CSVGVIYEQYS. The chain couples TRBV29-1 to TRBJ2-7; D is undetermined. This CDR3 is built from 11 residues. Between the trimmed V and J ends, which lost 4 bases and 3 bases, there was a span of 7 bases. Per the germline V gene, CDR1 is SQVTM and CDR2 is ANQGSEA.

The chain carries TRBV12-3 or TRBV12-4 and TRBJ2-3, with 8 bases lining up with TRBD2. The CDR3 extends over 16 amino acids. V shed 7 bases and J 2 bases; nucleotides not matched to a gene: 11. The CDR3 sequence is CASILLGLGDTDTQYF. CDR3 sequence (DNA): TGTGCCAGCATTCTACTGGGACTAGGCGACACAGATACGCAGTATTTT.

This clonotype was recorded at least ten times. V gene TRBV21-1 combines with J gene TRBJ2-7. TRBV21-1 is annotated as a pseudogene. This CDR3 contains 16 residues. In DNA form, the CDR3 reads TGTGCCAGCAGCCCCAACTGCGGCGTGAGCTCCTACGAGCAGTACTTC. Protein sequence: CASSPNCGVSSYEQYF.